One and the same sample provided the 20 T cell receptor beta chains below, sequenced in a study of technical replicates of blood from a handful of donors (dated by TCRdb to about 2017). The library was obtained by the immunoSEQ multiplex PCR assay. Held by TCRdb, this immuneACCESS table contains in-frame sequences only and omits some clones. Under half of the omission traces to an unresolved V gene where checked; the cause of the rest is unknown. The table for this sample lists some 96,000 clones; under 97% of them were counted only once. Of the sample, about 0.21% is held by the ten largest clones. The sample taken for sequencing was T cells isolated from PBMCs. All receptors come from a human donor in good health.

CDR3 DNA: TGTGCCAGTAGTAAAGACAGGGGCCGGGGTGAAGCTTTCTTT. Translating gives CASSKDRGRGEAFF. J is TRBJ1-1 and V is TRBV19, with TRBD1 matching 8 bases. Germline V gene data show CDR1 as LNHDA and CDR2 as SQIVND (reference sequence). V lost 4 bases, J lost 7 bases, and 8 bases stayed unmatched. The CDR3 extends over 14 amino acids.

The chain couples TRBV4-1 to TRBJ2-3, with TRBD1 identical over 7 bases. Losses at the gene ends were 4 bases for V and 0 bases for J; bases not matched to a gene: 13. The CDR3 covers 18 residues. Germline CDR1 is MGHRA and CDR2 is YSYEKL. This CDR3 is CASSLQGPLNPSTDTQYF. CDR3 in DNA: TGCGCCAGCAGCCTACAGGGGCCACTCAATCCTAGCACAGATACGCAGTATTTT.

V gene TRBV19 combines with J gene TRBJ1-4, with D uncertain. The V and J ends lost 9 bases and 8 bases respectively, with 22 bases between them. Germline-derived CDR1 and CDR2 are LNHDA and SQIVND (reference sequence). CDR3 length: 15 residues. CDR3 nucleotide sequence: TGTGCCAGCTCGTTACTTTATTGGGAGCGAGAAAAACTGTTTTTT. This sequence encodes CASSLLYWEREKLFF.

This clone was seen just once. The chain links TRBV11-2 to TRBJ2-7; D is ambiguous. The CDR3 has 14 amino acids. Trimming stripped 1 base from V and 0 bases from J, with 7 bases between. Looked up from germline, CDR1 is SGHAT and CDR2 is FQNNGV. This CDR3 is CASSLAQTSYEQYF. The CDR3, as DNA: TGTGCCAGCAGCTTAGCACAGACCTCCTACGAGCAGTACTTC.

This rearrangement joins TRBV6-5 to TRBJ1-2, with TRBD1 identical over 10 bases. The CDR3 has 14 amino acids. After removal of 5 bases from V and 1 base from J, the junction contained 1 base not matched to a gene. CDR1 MNHEY and CDR2 SVGAGI come from the germline V gene. The CDR3 loop reads CASSRTGGNYGYTF. CDR3 DNA sequence: TGTGCCAGCAGTCGGACAGGGGGTAACTATGGCTACACCTTC.

The chain carries TRBV13 and TRBJ2-7; maybe TRBD1 (8 bases). Trimming took off 5 bases at V and 6 bases at J, with 17 bases between the two ends. The CDR3 contains 14 residues. Germline V CDR1 and CDR2: PRHDT, FYEKMQ (reference sequence). The DNA for the CDR3 is TGTGCCAGCAGCCTAGCCACAGGGGGGGGCGAGCAGTACTTC. As protein: CASSLATGGGEQYF.

The chain couples TRBV27 to TRBJ2-7, with D possibly being TRBD2 (6 bases). This CDR3 is 14 amino acids long. The germline CDR1 and CDR2 sequences are MNHEY and SMNVEV (reference sequence). Trimming removed 2 bases from V and 2 bases from J, with 10 bases in between. CDR3 sequence (DNA): TGTGCCAGCAGTTTAGGGGGGAGACCCTACGAGCAGTACTTC. Protein: CASSLGGRPYEQYF.

V is TRBV5-1 and J is TRBJ2-1; D perhaps matches TRBD2 (5 bases). Germline CDR1 reads SGHRS; CDR2 reads YFSETQ. Trimming left V 2 bases short and J 0 bases short, with 12 bases between. This CDR3 comprises 16 residues. CDR3 in amino acids: CASSFILGSSYNEQFF. CDR3 coding DNA: TGCGCCAGCAGCTTCATACTGGGGAGCTCCTACAATGAGCAGTTCTTC. The whole variable domain, filled in from reference TRBV5-1 and TRBJ2-1, reads KAGVTQTPRYLIKTRGQQVTLSCSPISGHRSVSWYQQTPGQGLQFLFEYFSETQRNKGNFPGRFSGRQFSNSRSEMNVSTLELGDSALYLCASSFILGSSYNEQFFGPGTRLTVL.

CDR3 sequence (DNA): TGTGCCTGGAATAACGAACAGAACTATGGCTACACCTTC. Translating it yields CAWNNEQNYGYTF. The gene calls are TRBV30 and TRBJ1-2; D not certain. Per the germline V gene, CDR1 is GTSNPN and CDR2 is SVGIG (reference sequence). The CDR3 length is 13 residues. The V end was cut by 4 bases, the J end by 2 bases, with 11 bases between.

This clone was seen once. This chain links TRBV9 with TRBJ2-7, with D perhaps TRBD2 (6 bases). The germline V gene encodes CDR1 SGDLS and CDR2 YYNGEE. Deletions cut 4 bases from V and 0 bases from J, with 14 bases between. This CDR3 has 15 residues. The CDR3 sequence: CASSTRVGSSYEQYF. The CDR3, as DNA: TGTGCCAGCAGCACCCGGGTCGGGAGCTCCTACGAGCAGTACTTC.

This chain connects TRBV5-4 to TRBJ2-1; 12 bases are shared with TRBD2. Germline trimming cut 5 bases from V and 8 bases from J; bases unmatched to any gene: 8. Germline loops: CDR1 SGHNT, CDR2 YYREEE (reference sequence). This CDR3 comprises 15 residues. In DNA form, the CDR3 reads TGTGCCAGCAGGGACTGGACTAGCGGGATGGATGAGCAGTTCTTC. Encoded protein: CASRDWTSGMDEQFF.

The chain carries TRBV7-9 and TRBJ1-2; no clear D gene. The germline V gene encodes CDR1 SEHNR and CDR2 FQNEAQ (reference sequence). Trimming took off 5 bases at V and 4 bases at J, with 17 bases between the two ends. The CDR3 totals 15 residues. CDR3 protein: CASSLGSMSPYGYTF. DNA for the CDR3: TGTGCCAGCAGCCTGGGGAGTATGAGTCCCTATGGCTACACCTTC.

The V and J genes are TRBV5-4 and TRBJ2-3; TRBD2 matches 13 bases. CDR3 length: 16 residues. Trimming removed 3 bases from V and 3 bases from J; junction bases left unmatched: 4. Germline-derived CDR1 and CDR2 are SGHNT and YYREEE (reference sequence). CDR3 nucleotide sequence: TGTGCCAGCAGCTGGACTAGCGGGAGAGGGACAGATACGCAGTATTTT. It encodes CASSWTSGRGTDTQYF.

CDR3 nucleotides: TGTGCCAGCAGTTTATCGATGACAGCTGAAGCTTTCTTT. This translates into CASSLSMTAEAFF. The V and J genes are TRBV27 and TRBJ1-1, with D possibly being TRBD1 (5 bases). The ends were cut back, 0 bases at V and 6 bases at J, with 8 bases in the middle. Germline V gene lookup returns CDR1 MNHEY and CDR2 SMNVEV (reference sequence). The CDR3 covers 13 residues.

The gene calls are TRBV27 and TRBJ2-2; tentative D call: TRBD1 (5 bases). This CDR3 is 13 amino acids long. Per the germline V gene, CDR1 is MNHEY and CDR2 is SMNVEV (reference sequence). V lost 4 bases, J lost 6 bases, and 9 bases lay in between. The CDR3 DNA is TGTGCCAGCAGTTGGGGCAGTCCCGGGGAGCTGTTTTTT. It is translated as CASSWGSPGELFF.

The chain couples TRBV5-6 to TRBJ2-1; 8 bases map to TRBD2. J was trimmed by 10 bases and V by 4 bases; bases with no gene match: 4. CDR1 is SGHDT and CDR2 is YYEEEE in the germline V gene. The CDR3 covers 12 residues. The CDR3 loop is CASSAAGGEQFF. The CDR3 DNA reads as TGTGCCAGCAGCGCCGCGGGGGGAGAGCAGTTCTTC.

This chain uses TRBV19 with TRBJ2-2, with D tentatively TRBD2 (6 bases). The CDR3 has 15 amino acids. The germline V gene encodes CDR1 LNHDA and CDR2 SQIVND (reference sequence). V shed 6 bases and J shed 7 bases, with 18 bases lying between them. CDR3 sequence reads: CASRRGLKQNGELFF. The DNA of the CDR3 is TGTGCCAGTAGGCGCGGACTAAAGCAGAACGGGGAGCTGTTTTTT.

Regarding this clone: Relative to the germline gene, one junction end is altered; a read error may explain this. V and J are TRBV7-7 and TRBJ2-7, with D possibly matching TRBD1 (6 bases). The CDR3 length is 15 residues. Germline CDR1 and CDR2: SSHAT and FNYEAQ (reference sequence). Here the CDR3 DNA reads TGTGCTAGCAGCTTATATCAGGGGCCCACCTACGAGCAGTACTTC. Its protein product is CASSLYQGPTYEQYF.

V and J are TRBV4-1 and TRBJ2-4; 8 bases map to TRBD2. V shed 4 bases and J 6 bases; nucleotides not matched to a gene: 5. From germline, CDR1 is MGHRA and CDR2 YSYEKL. CDR3 length: 14 amino acids. The chain's CDR3 is CASSPAGAGNIQYF. The CDR3 bases are TGCGCCAGCAGCCCAGCGGGAGCGGGAAACATTCAGTACTTC.

CDR3 in DNA: TGTGCCAGCAGCTTAAAAGGGGCGGGACAGGTCAACACCGGGGAGCTGTTTTTT. Translation gives CASSLKGAGQVNTGELFF. The chain couples TRBV7-3 to TRBJ2-2, with 8 bases matching TRBD1. V lost 1 base and J lost 2; bases outside the gene matches: 9. The CDR3 length is 18 residues. CDR1 and CDR2 (germline): SGHTA, FQGTGA.